This TCR beta chain was found in a study of shared clonotypes between healthy human individuals. About the research overall: Three plates were used per donor for CD4 naive, three for CD4 memory, two for CD8 naive and one for CD8 memory.

Only in-frame clones appear in the TCRdb table, and some are missing; sequencing was by immunoSEQ multiplex PCR. The table lists 230,000 or so clones, over 50% of them singletons, with over 8.5% in the top ten. Study conclusions and caveats: The generation probabilities recorded for non-shared clonotypes fell below those of clonotypes shared by all four donors.

Donors were Caucasian adults residing in Nashville, Tennessee, USA. Comment on this clone: As yet, its antigen is unknown.

Trimming removed 2 bases at V and 2 bases at J, with 7 bases between. CDR3 size: 14 residues. Per the germline V gene, CDR1 is MGHRA and CDR2 is YSYEKL. The sequenced sample consisted of memory CD4+ T cells sorted from blood. Subset noted: CD45RA-negative fraction. This chain joins TRBV4-1 and TRBJ1-5; D remains ambiguous. The clonotype originates from a man aged 25 to 40 in good health. CDR3 in DNA: TGCGCCAGCAGCCAAATTACGCGCAATCAGCCCCAGCATTTT. The encoded protein is CASSQITRNQPQHF.